The present T cell receptor (beta chain) was sequenced within a study of control samples from healthy donors and cancer patients. TCRdb keeps only in-frame clones here, not all; method: immunoSEQ multiplex PCR. Of around 120,000 clones listed, 93% are singletons. CDR1 is KGHSH, CDR2 LQKENI, per germline. The ends lost 3 bases at V and 6 bases at J; junction bases unmatched: 14. The CDR3 covers 16 residues. Sequences were obtained from PBMCs. The clonotype originates from a man in his fifties with head and neck cancer. The chain couples TRBV18 to TRBJ2-7, with 7 nucleotides matching TRBD2. The CDR3 loop is CASSPSSVGGEGEQYF. Here the CDR3 DNA reads TGTGCCAGCTCACCTTCCTCAGTAGGTGGGGAGGGCGAGCAGTACTTC. Together with reference TRBV18 and TRBJ2-7, the CDR3 gives the full variable domain: NAGVMQNPRHLVRRRGQEARLRCSPMKGHSHVYWYRQLPEEGLKFMVYLQKENIIDESGMPKERFSAEFPKEGPSILRIQQVVRGDSAAYFCASSPSSVGGEGEQYFGPGTRLTVT.